This paragraph covers one T cell receptor beta chain sequence. Its antigen is still unknown. This sample stems from a study of cytomegalovirus exposure and HLA in healthy donors. Study-level points and caveats: Most sequenced TCRs were rare (though some public TCRs occurred in many donors).

The PCR made use of 60 Vbeta and 13 Jbeta primers. Sequencing used immunoSEQ multiplex PCR; TCRdb keeps in-frame clones, though not all of them. Here the sample spans 150,000 to 200,000 clones, over 75% being singletons. The germline CDR1 and CDR2 sequences are MDHEN and SYDVKM. Losses at the gene ends were 8 bases for V and 4 bases for J; bases not matched to a gene: 10. CDR3 length: 15 amino acids. The receptor was derived from a man aged 50 to 60 in good health and CMV-seropositive. This chain links TRBV28 with TRBJ1-1, with TRBD1 matching 10 bases. Sequenced input: PBMCs. In DNA, the CDR3 is TGTGCCAGCCCCCCCCGGACAGGGGGACCCACTGAAGCTTTCTTT. It specifies CASPPRTGGPTEAFF.